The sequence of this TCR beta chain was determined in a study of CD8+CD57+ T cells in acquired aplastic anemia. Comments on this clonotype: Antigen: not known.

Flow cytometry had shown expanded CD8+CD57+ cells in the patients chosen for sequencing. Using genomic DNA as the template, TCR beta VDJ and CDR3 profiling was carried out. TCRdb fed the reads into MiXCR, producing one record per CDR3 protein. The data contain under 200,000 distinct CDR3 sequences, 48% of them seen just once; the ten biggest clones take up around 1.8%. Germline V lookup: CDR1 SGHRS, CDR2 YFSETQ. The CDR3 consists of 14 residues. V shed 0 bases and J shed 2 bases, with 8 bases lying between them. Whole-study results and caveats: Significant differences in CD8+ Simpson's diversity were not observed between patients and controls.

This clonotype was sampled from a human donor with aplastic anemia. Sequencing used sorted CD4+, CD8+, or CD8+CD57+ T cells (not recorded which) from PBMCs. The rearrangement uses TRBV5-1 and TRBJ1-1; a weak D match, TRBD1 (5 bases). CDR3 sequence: CASSLARVNTEAFF. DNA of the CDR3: TGCGCCAGCAGCTTGGCCAGGGTAAACACTGAAGCTTTCTTT.